This TCR beta chain was profiled in a study of blood T cell repertoires in COVID-19. Study-level background: Samples taken during acute and convalescent COVID-19 were collected in the United States, Italy and Spain. T cells, B-cell-depleted T cells, or PBMCs supplied cDNA or gDNA.

In the original workflow: Amplification from reference gene primers served as the basis for estimated nucleated cell counts. Only in-frame clones appear in the TCRdb table, and some are missing; sequencing was by immunoSEQ multiplex PCR. V and J calls and clone size are as listed in that table; D and trimming were resolved from the DNA. Here the sample spans about 51,000 clones, 86% being singletons. There are 17 residues in the CDR3. The V gene's germline CDR1 is SEHNR and CDR2 FQNEAQ (reference sequence). The V and J ends lost 5 bases and 5 bases, in that order; junction bases with no gene match: 9.

The sample taken for sequencing was peripheral blood. The chain has TRBV7-9 and TRBJ2-5; 15 bases align to TRBD2. This clonotype was sampled from a man aged 60 to 75 with acute or convalescent COVID-19. The CDR3 loop is CASSGGLAGGPRETQYF. In DNA form, the CDR3 reads TGTGCCAGCAGCGGGGGACTAGCGGGGGGCCCCCGGGAGACCCAGTACTTC.